Listed here are 27 T cell receptor beta chains from one sample, sequenced in a study of Ad26.COV2.S vaccination and SARS-CoV-2 variants. Treatment indicated: roughly 19 received Ad26.COV2.S at low or high dose, single or two shots; several received placebo; per-sample allocation not given. Following the first vaccine or placebo injection, samples were taken on day 63. TCRdb keeps only in-frame clones here, not all; method: immunoSEQ multiplex PCR. The sample consists of around 300,000 clones, roughly 90% of them appearing once. Material: peripheral blood, obtained in a trial of Ad26.COV2.S vaccine versus placebo. All receptors come from a person between 18 and 59 years old who received the Ad26.COV2.S COVID-19 vaccine or a placebo.

This chain joins TRBV11-2 and TRBJ2-2; D might be TRBD1 (6 bases). From germline, CDR1 is SGHAT and CDR2 FQNNGV. The CDR3 runs 18 residues. Trimming shortened V by 2 bases and J by 1 base, and 17 bases separated the two germline ends. CDR3 region: CASSLPTGGTRNTGELFF. CDR3 nucleotide sequence: TGTGCCAGCAGCTTACCGACGGGTGGGACAAGGAACACCGGGGAGCTGTTTTTT.

The chain employs TRBV7-9 and TRBJ1-1, with 8 nucleotides matching TRBD1. Germline trimming cut 0 bases from V and 1 base from J; bases unmatched to any gene: 4. The CDR3 is 16 amino acids. CDR1 and CDR2 from the germline V gene are SEHNR and FQNEAQ (reference sequence). Here the CDR3 reads CASSLATGGGNTEAFF. In DNA form, the CDR3 reads TGTGCCAGCAGCTTAGCCACAGGGGGAGGGAACACTGAAGCTTTCTTT.

The V and J genes are TRBV29-1 and TRBJ2-7; D unresolved. V gave up 2 bases and J gave up 1 base, with 3 bases separating them. CDR3 length equals 11 residues. Germline V CDR1 and CDR2: SQVTM, ANQGSEA. Here the CDR3 DNA reads TGCAGCGTTGAACAGTCCTACGAGCAGTACTTC. It codes for CSVEQSYEQYF.

This chain links TRBV7-3 with TRBJ1-2, with a possible D match to TRBD1 (6 bases). V was shortened by 2 bases and J by 4 bases, with 11 bases between the two germline ends. This CDR3 region has 14 residues. The V gene's germline CDR1 is SGHTA and CDR2 FQGTGA. The CDR3 reads CASSLSGASYGYTF. The CDR3 DNA sequence: TGTGCCAGCAGCTTATCGGGGGCGAGCTATGGCTACACCTTC.

V is TRBV20-1 and J is TRBJ2-3; TRBD2 matches 11 bases. The CDR3 is 17 amino acids. Germline lookup yields CDR1 DFQATT and CDR2 SNEGSKA (reference sequence). The J segment lost 0 bases and the V segment lost 3 bases, leaving 8 bases of the junction unmatched. CDR3 bases: TGCAGTGCTAGTATTAGACTAGCGGGGCCTAGCACAGATACGCAGTATTTT. It translates to CSASIRLAGPSTDTQYF.

The chain employs TRBV4-1 and TRBJ1-1; D ambiguous. Trimming cost V 4 bases and J 0 bases, with 9 bases left between them. The CDR3 extends over 14 amino acids. Germline CDR1 reads MGHRA; CDR2 reads YSYEKL. The CDR3 DNA is TGCGCCAGCAGCCTTCAGAGGTTGAACACTGAAGCTTTCTTT. As protein: CASSLQRLNTEAFF.

The V and J genes are TRBV19 and TRBJ1-2; weak D call: TRBD1 (6 bases). Trimming cost V 4 bases and J 3 bases, with 15 bases left between them. This CDR3 spans 15 amino acids. Germline V gene sequence: CDR1 LNHDA, CDR2 SQIVND (reference sequence). This CDR3 reads CASSTPVEGDYGYTF. DNA for the CDR3: TGTGCCAGTAGTACCCCGGTGGAGGGGGACTATGGCTACACCTTC.

The chain carries TRBV5-1 and TRBJ1-5; TRBD1 agrees at 7 bases. Germline CDR1 and CDR2: SGHRS and YFSETQ. The CDR3 runs to 15 residues. With V trimmed by 0 bases and J by 6 bases, 6 bases remained unmatched. This CDR3 is CASSLGQGGTQPQHF. The DNA of the CDR3 is TGCGCCAGCAGCTTGGGGCAGGGGGGCACTCAGCCCCAGCATTTT. The full variable domain, completed using reference TRBV5-1 and TRBJ1-5, is KAGVTQTPRYLIKTRGQQVTLSCSPISGHRSVSWYQQTPGQGLQFLFEYFSETQRNKGNFPGRFSGRQFSNSRSEMNVSTLELGDSALYLCASSLGQGGTQPQHFGDGTRLSIL.

The V gene is TRBV27, the J gene TRBJ1-2; TRBD1 matches 9 bases. The CDR3 loop spans 14 amino acids. The trim removed 6 bases at V and 4 bases at J, leaving 6 bases unmatched. Germline CDR1 MNHEY, CDR2 SMNVEV (reference sequence). CDR3 coding DNA: TGTGCCAGCAGACCGGGACAGGGAGGCTATGGCTACACCTTC. It specifies CASRPGQGGYGYTF.

The rearrangement links TRBV7-2 to TRBJ1-5; D call uncertain. Trimming shortened V by 5 bases and J by 6 bases, and 8 bases separated the two germline ends. The germline CDR1 and CDR2 sequences are SGHTA and FQGNSA. The CDR3 covers 12 residues. This CDR3 reads CASSQDSQPQHF. Written as DNA, the CDR3 is TGTGCCAGCAGCCAAGATAGTCAGCCCCAGCATTTT.

The chain uses TRBV27 and TRBJ1-2; 7 bases match TRBD1. This CDR3 is built from 15 residues. J lost 8 bases, V lost 5 bases, and 14 bases had no gene match. Germline V gene data show CDR1 as MNHEY and CDR2 as SMNVEV (reference sequence). DNA for the CDR3: TGTGCCAGCAGTAAAGGAGACAGGGAGGCGTGGGGCTACACCTTC. Protein product: CASSKGDREAWGYTF.

The chain has TRBV4-1 and TRBJ2-7, with D hard to call. V lost 1 base and J 0 bases, leaving 16 bases between the germline ends. Germline lookup yields CDR1 MGHRA and CDR2 YSYEKL. The CDR3 sequence is 17 residues long. CDR3 protein: CASSQGSPLAGSYEQYF. The CDR3, as DNA: TGCGCCAGCAGCCAAGGCTCTCCCCTGGCCGGCTCCTACGAGCAGTACTTC.

The rearrangement joins TRBV29-1 to TRBJ2-3; TRBD2 aligns across 12 bases. With V trimmed by 6 bases and J by 4 bases, 14 bases remained unmatched. The CDR3 consists of 17 residues. Germline V CDR1 and CDR2: SQVTM, ANQGSEA. CDR3 loop: CSVPPGLAGGGADTQYF. The CDR3 DNA reads TGCAGCGTCCCACCAGGGCTAGCGGGAGGGGGTGCAGATACGCAGTATTTT.

The chain recombines TRBV6-5 with TRBJ2-3; no clear D gene. Trimming pared 0 bases from V and 2 bases from J, leaving 6 bases between. The CDR3 covers 14 residues. Germline loops: CDR1 MNHEY, CDR2 SVGAGI. The CDR3 region is CASSYSYPTDTQYF. The CDR3 bases are TGTGCCAGCAGTTACTCTTACCCCACAGATACGCAGTATTTT.

The chain combines TRBV2 with TRBJ1-2; D call uncertain. This CDR3 contains 19 residues. Germline CDR1 reads SNHLY; CDR2 reads FYNNEI. V dropped 0 bases and J dropped 8 bases, with 28 bases sitting between them. The CDR3 sequence is CASSEALAGAVIGSLGYTF. CDR3 coding DNA: TGTGCCAGCAGTGAAGCGCTTGCGGGCGCCGTGATCGGGTCTCTCGGCTACACCTTC.

The V call is TRBV18, the J call TRBJ1-1, with 8 bases fitting TRBD1. Trimming took 4 bases from V and 0 from J; bases not matched to a gene: 10. In germline, CDR1 is KGHSH, CDR2 LQKENI. The CDR3 length is 17 residues. In nucleotides, the CDR3 is TGTGCCAGCTCACAAACCGGGACAGGCAATATGAACACTGAAGCTTTCTTT. Its translation is CASSQTGTGNMNTEAFF.

This rearrangement joins TRBV5-6 to TRBJ1-4, with D possibly matching TRBD1 (5 bases). V gave up 1 base and J gave up 10 bases, with 17 bases separating them. The CDR3 runs to 15 residues. Germline-derived CDR1 and CDR2 are SGHDT and YYEEEE. The chain's CDR3 is CASSLQTVLGVKLFF. CDR3 sequence (DNA): TGTGCCAGCAGCTTGCAGACAGTCCTCGGGGTAAAACTGTTTTTT.

The chain joins TRBV5-5 to TRBJ1-5, with 9 bases that match TRBD1. Losses at the gene ends were 1 base for V and 7 bases for J; bases not matched to a gene: 3. The CDR3 loop spans 14 amino acids. The germline gives CDR1 SGHKS, CDR2 YYEKEE (reference sequence). Here the CDR3 reads CASSLTGGRQPQHF. The CDR3 DNA follows: TGTGCCAGCAGCTTGACAGGGGGCCGACAGCCCCAGCATTTT. The full variable domain, its missing parts supplied by reference TRBV5-5 and TRBJ1-5, is DAGVTQSPTHLIKTRGQQVTLRCSPISGHKSVSWYQQVLGQGPQFIFQYYEKEERGRGNFPDRFSARQFPNYSSELNVNALLLGDSALYLCASSLTGGRQPQHFGDGTRLSIL.

The rearrangement links TRBV28 to TRBJ1-4, with D perhaps TRBD1 (6 bases). V lost 6 bases and J lost 4, with 12 bases in between. The CDR3 consists of 14 residues. Germline V gene lookup returns CDR1 MDHEN and CDR2 SYDVKM. The CDR3: CASRTFRGNEKLFF. The CDR3 nucleotides read TGTGCCAGCAGAACCTTCAGGGGTAATGAAAAACTGTTTTTT.

The CDR3 here is CASSQETTPSYEQYF. The CDR3, as DNA: TGTGCCAGCAGCCAAGAAACTACTCCCTCCTACGAGCAGTACTTC. The V and J genes are TRBV3-1 (or the pseudogene TRBV3-2) and TRBJ2-7; no reliable D call. Germline V gives CDR1 LGHDT, CDR2 YNNKEL (reference sequence). This CDR3 spans 15 amino acids. Trimming shortened V by 0 bases and J by 0 bases, and 9 bases separated the two germline ends.

This sequence joins TRBV7-8 and TRBJ1-5; D perhaps matches TRBD1 (6 bases). The CDR3 is 14 residues long. V lost 1 base and J lost 3, with 7 bases in between. Germline CDR1 reads SGHVS; CDR2 reads FQNEAQ. CDR3: CASSLDRVNQPQHF. CDR3 bases: TGTGCCAGCAGCTTAGACAGGGTCAATCAGCCCCAGCATTTT.

Here the CDR3 reads CASSQDGRVYSPLHF. Here the CDR3 DNA reads TGTGCCAGCAGCCAAGACGGCAGGGTGTATTCACCCCTCCACTTT. This chain links TRBV3-1 (or the pseudogene TRBV3-2) with TRBJ1-6, with D perhaps matching TRBD1 (5 bases). V shed 0 bases and J shed 8 bases, with 11 bases lying between them. This CDR3 spans 15 amino acids. Germline CDR1 is LGHDT and CDR2 is YNNKEL (reference sequence).

The gene calls are TRBV6-1 and TRBJ1-1; tentative D call: TRBD1 (5 bases). CDR3 length: 15 residues. Germline V CDR1 and CDR2: MNHNS, SASEGT. V was trimmed by 1 base and J by 8 bases, leaving 17 bases between them. CDR3 sequence: CASSEGSTGGAEAFF. Written as DNA, the CDR3 is TGTGCCAGCAGTGAAGGCTCAACCGGAGGGGCCGAAGCTTTCTTT.

V usage is TRBV6-7 and J usage is TRBJ2-6, with D perhaps TRBD1 (5 bases). TRBV6-7 belongs to the ORF category, with a function that is uncertain. The germline V and J ends were trimmed by 7 bases and 2 bases, with 15 bases remaining between them. CDR3 size: 16 residues. CDR3 residues: CASTTTTATGANVLTF. The CDR3 nucleotides read TGTGCCAGCACCACAACGACAGCCACTGGGGCCAACGTCCTGACTTTC.

This clone was seen a single time. The rearrangement uses TRBV5-6 and TRBJ2-5; D unresolved. Deletions cut 1 base from V and 3 bases from J, with 10 bases between. The CDR3 runs 14 residues. Looked up from germline, CDR1 is SGHDT and CDR2 is YYEEEE. CDR3 coding DNA: TGTGCCAGCAGCTTGTTGGAGACCGAAGAGACCCAGTACTTC. It translates to CASSLLETEETQYF.

This chain connects TRBV18 to TRBJ2-2; D not resolved. This CDR3 spans 12 amino acids. V was shortened by 0 bases and J by 6 bases, with 2 bases between the two germline ends. Germline CDR1 is KGHSH and CDR2 is LQKENI. CDR3 protein: CASSPPAGELFF. The CDR3 DNA reads as TGTGCCAGCTCACCACCGGCCGGGGAGCTGTTTTTT.

In its sample, this clone was seen a few times. V is TRBV14 and J is TRBJ1-5; D remains unclear. The length of the CDR3 is 13 residues. The germline V and J ends were trimmed by 2 bases and 6 bases, with 8 bases remaining between them. Germline V CDR1 and CDR2: SGHDN, FVKESK. For the CDR3, the DNA is TGTGCCAGCAGCCAAAAGGACGGTCAGCCCCAGCATTTT. Its translation: CASSQKDGQPQHF.